Listed below are T cell receptor beta chains from one sample, sequenced in a study of blood T cell repertoires in COVID-19. TCRdb's copy holds only in-frame clones and misses some; the assay was immunoSEQ multiplex PCR. This sample has 53,000 or so clones; 60% to 85% occur once, and the top ten carry roughly a fifth. The sample comprised peripheral blood. These receptors were obtained from a man aged 50 to 59 with active or convalescent COVID-19. CDR3s include the opening cysteine and the closing phenylalanine or tryptophan.

TRBV3-1/TRBV3-2	TRBJ2-1	CASSIKGEHYNEQFF
TRBV3-1/TRBV3-2	TRBJ1-1	CASSRGLLREATEAFF
TRBV9	TRBJ1-6	CASSAKKTDNSPLHF
TRBV5-8	TRBJ2-7	CASKNRRLAYEQYF
TRBV18	TRBJ1-2	CASSLQGREDGYTF
TRBV19	TRBJ1-1	CASRKGGYTEAFF
TRBV11-3	TRBJ1-1	CASSLETESEAFF
TRBV7-2	TRBJ1-5	CASSLAYSNQPQHF
TRBV19	TRBJ2-3	CASSIWGERTDTQYF
TRBV7-9	TRBJ1-1	CASSLVGQGSEAFF
TRBV6-5	TRBJ2-7	CASSLGLAGVYEQYF
TRBV11-3	TRBJ2-5	CASSWGDRVRETQYF
TRBV3-1/TRBV3-2	TRBJ2-5	CASSQGTSGRRWETQYF
TRBV6-1	TRBJ2-1	CASSENGQSNEQFF
TRBV5-4	TRBJ2-7	CASSWGTPRRVSEQYF
TRBV6-5	TRBJ1-6	CASSSLGRNSPLHF
TRBV3-1/TRBV3-2	TRBJ2-7	CASSRTSGPSYEQYF
TRBV28	TRBJ1-1	CASIERTGQNTEAFF
TRBV19	TRBJ1-5	CASSPPRYSNQPQHF
TRBV6-5	TRBJ1-5	CASNRAGVNQPQHF
TRBV13	TRBJ2-5	CARRGGTSGGFLQETQYF
TRBV19	TRBJ1-1	CASSSRLSRGVWDTEAFF
TRBV11-3	TRBJ2-1	CASSLSLAFYNEQFF
TRBV13	TRBJ1-5	CASSLSGGNQPQHF
TRBV29-1	TRBJ2-5	CSAADWPEETQYF
TRBV5-8	TRBJ1-5	CASTHGLRSEGQPQHF
TRBV7-8	TRBJ1-5	CASSAHTGTGVHQPQHF
TRBV6-1	TRBJ2-1	CASSELWTGRAEQFF
TRBV5-4	TRBJ2-7	CASSYGSGRAFGEQYF
TRBV11-2	TRBJ2-1	CASSRTTNEQFF
TRBV4-2	TRBJ2-4	CASSQMGQGENIQYF
TRBV5-4	TRBJ2-3	CASSYGTDTQYF
TRBV29-1	TRBJ2-1	CSVEAGGPINSNEQFF
TRBV30	TRBJ2-5	CASSRGQWGTQYF
TRBV19	TRBJ1-2	CASNGYRGNYGYTF
TRBV14	TRBJ2-5	CASSHIVRGGRVPEETQYF
TRBV12-3/TRBV12-4	TRBJ1-2	CASRPAMNYGYTF
TRBV5-6	TRBJ2-2	CASSLGLRDNDGELFF
TRBV18	TRBJ1-3	CASSVQNYGNTIYF